This T cell receptor (beta chain) was recorded in a study of shared clonotypes between healthy human individuals. In the study overall: Per donor, three plates held CD4 naive cells, three held CD4 memory, two held CD8 naive and one held CD8 memory.

Using immunoSEQ multiplex PCR, the repertoire was profiled, and TCRdb retains in-frame clones only, with some absent. Here the sample spans some 2 million clones, about 95% being singletons. The CDR3 sequence is 15 residues long. Germline CDR1 is SGHDT and CDR2 is YYEEEE. V shed 4 bases and J 2 bases; nucleotides not matched to a gene: 9. The naive CD8 fraction comprised CD45RO-negative cells positively selected for CCR7 and excluded terminally differentiated effector memory CD45RA+ cells. This receptor was obtained from a man aged 18-30 years in good health. This rearrangement joins TRBV5-6 to TRBJ2-7, with 7 bases aligning to TRBD2. The sample consisted of naive CD8+ T cells sorted from blood. As DNA, the CDR3 is TGTGCCAGCAGCCCTTATAGCGGGCCCACCTACGAGCAGTACTTC. This translates into CASSPYSGPTYEQYF. Drawing the rest from reference TRBV5-6 and TRBJ2-7, the complete variable domain is DAGVTQSPTHLIKTRGQQVTLRCSPKSGHDTVSWYQQALGQGPQFIFQYYEEEERQRGNFPDRFSGHQFPNYSSELNVNALLLGDSALYLCASSPYSGPTYEQYFGPGTRLTVT.